The 20 T cell receptor beta chains in this list originate from one sample, sequenced in a study of CD8 T cells in Susac syndrome. Random hexamers were used to reverse transcribe an amount of roughly 0.5 to 1 ug RNA. TCRdb used MiXCR to reprocess the immunoSEQ multiplex PCR reads, holding one entry per CDR3 protein. The table records 150,000 or so distinct CDR3 sequences, about 95% of them present only once. Sequencing input: CD4+ T cells from PBMCs. All receptors derive from a human donor with Susac syndrome.

The chain carries TRBV29-1 and TRBJ2-1, with 10 bases that match TRBD2. CDR3 length equals 13 residues. Germline lookup yields CDR1 SQVTM and CDR2 ANQGSEA. Unmatched junction bases numbered 5, after V lost 7 bases and J lost 5 bases. CDR3 in DNA: TGCAGCGCTAGACTAGCGGGTCACAATGAGCAGTTCTTC. This gives the protein CSARLAGHNEQFF.

The V gene is TRBV23-1, the J gene TRBJ1-5, with D maybe TRBD1 (6 bases). TRBV23-1 belongs to the ORF category, with a function that is uncertain. Trimming cost V 2 bases and J 0 bases, with 23 bases left between them. This CDR3 has 20 amino acids. CDR3 amino acids: CASSQPIDGQTFYSNQPQHF. CDR3 bases: TGCGCCAGCAGTCAACCCATCGACGGACAGACTTTTTATAGCAATCAGCCCCAGCATTTT.

CDR3 region: CASSPGFDSPLHF. The CDR3 nucleotides read TGTGCCAGCTCACCAGGATTTGATTCACCCCTCCACTTT. The rearrangement uses TRBV18 and TRBJ1-6; D gene ambiguous. The V end lost 2 bases, the J end lost 8 bases, and 7 bases lay between the germline ends. This CDR3 contains 13 residues. Germline loops: CDR1 KGHSH, CDR2 LQKENI.

Only one count was recorded for this clonotype. The chain is built from TRBV15 and TRBJ2-7; D may be TRBD1 or TRBD2 (5 bases each). CDR3 length: 14 residues. Trimming removed 3 bases at V and 3 bases at J, with 12 bases between. Per the germline V gene, CDR1 is LNHNV and CDR2 is YYDKDF (reference sequence). CDR3 DNA: TGTGCCACCAGCAGGGGAAGGGGAGTCTACGAGCAGTACTTC. It specifies CATSRGRGVYEQYF.

The chain carries TRBV4-2 and TRBJ1-2, with a tentative D call TRBD1 (6 bases). Germline CDR1 reads LGHNA; CDR2 reads YNFKEQ. V was pared by 5 bases and J by 4 bases, with 11 bases between. The CDR3 length is 13 residues. CDR3 DNA sequence: TGTGCCAGCAGCTCGCGACAGGTCTATGGCTACACCTTC. This codes for CASSSRQVYGYTF.

The chain uses TRBV9 and TRBJ1-1, with a weak D call TRBD1 (5 bases). Germline V lookup: CDR1 SGDLS, CDR2 YYNGEE. V was trimmed by 4 bases and J by 1 base, leaving 11 bases between them. This CDR3 is built from 14 residues. The CDR3 DNA reads as TGTGCCAGCAGCCCGGGACTGTCGAACACTGAAGCTTTCTTT. Encoded protein: CASSPGLSNTEAFF.

Here the CDR3 reads CSASEIGLAYDTQYF. In DNA, the CDR3 is TGCAGTGCTAGTGAAATTGGACTAGCGTATGATACGCAGTATTTT. The chain links TRBV20-1 to TRBJ2-3, with 9 bases identical to TRBD2. The CDR3 totals 15 residues. The V segment lost 3 bases and the J segment 6 bases; nucleotides outside the gene matches: 10. Germline V gene data show CDR1 as DFQATT and CDR2 as SNEGSKA (reference sequence).

This chain links TRBV4-1 with TRBJ2-5; D is possibly TRBD2 (6 bases). CDR1 and CDR2 from the germline V gene are MGHRA and YSYEKL. The CDR3 totals 15 residues. Trimming shortened V by 0 bases and J by 5 bases, and 13 bases separated the two germline ends. This chain's CDR3 is CASSQESGSWETQYF. The CDR3 coding sequence is TGCGCCAGCAGCCAAGAATCCGGGAGTTGGGAGACCCAGTACTTC.

The chain carries TRBV19 and TRBJ2-3; D possibly corresponds to TRBD1 (6 bases). CDR3 length equals 11 residues. The germline V and J ends were trimmed by 8 bases and 6 bases, with 9 bases remaining between them. Germline V CDR1 and CDR2: LNHDA, SQIVND (reference sequence). The CDR3 sequence is CASGTLDTQYF. The CDR3 DNA sequence: TGTGCCAGTGGGACATTGGATACGCAGTATTTT. The full variable domain, rest sourced from reference TRBV19 and TRBJ2-3, is DGGITQSPKYLFRKEGQNVTLSCEQNLNHDAMYWYRQDPGQGLRLIYYSQIVNDFQKGDIAEGYSVSREKKESFPLTVTSAQKNPTAFYLCASGTLDTQYFGPGTRLTVL.

The chain's CDR3 is CASTSTSGISQFF. CDR3 nucleotides: TGTGCCAGCACCTCGACTAGCGGGATTTCGCAGTTCTTC. V and J are TRBV5-6 and TRBJ2-1, with TRBD2 identical over 11 bases. CDR3 length: 13 amino acids. V was pared by 6 bases and J by 12 bases, with 8 bases of the junction left unmatched. Germline V gene data show CDR1 as SGHDT and CDR2 as YYEEEE. Full variable domain (outside the CDR3, taken from reference TRBV5-6 and TRBJ2-1): DAGVTQSPTHLIKTRGQQVTLRCSPKSGHDTVSWYQQALGQGPQFIFQYYEEEERQRGNFPDRFSGHQFPNYSSELNVNALLLGDSALYLCASTSTSGISQFFGPGTRLTVL.

The chain joins TRBV20-1 to TRBJ1-1; 7 nucleotides agree with TRBD1. The ends lost 4 bases at V and 7 bases at J; junction bases unmatched: 9. CDR1 is DFQATT and CDR2 is SNEGSKA in the germline V gene (reference sequence). This CDR3 comprises 13 residues. CDR3: CSAINRGSSEAFF. The CDR3 bases are TGCAGTGCTATAAACAGGGGATCGAGTGAAGCTTTCTTT.

This chain connects TRBV6-6 to TRBJ1-5; TRBD1 is a possible D gene (6 bases). Deletions cut 2 bases from V and 7 bases from J, with 15 bases between. CDR3 length: 15 amino acids. Germline V gene lookup returns CDR1 MNHNY and CDR2 SVGAGI (reference sequence). CDR3 region: CASSYVGQNGQPQHF. CDR3 DNA sequence: TGTGCCAGCAGTTACGTCGGACAGAATGGGCAGCCCCAGCATTTT.

V gene TRBV24-1 combines with J gene TRBJ1-5; 8 nucleotides agree with TRBD1. Germline loops: CDR1 KGHDR, CDR2 SFDVKD. The CDR3 runs 18 residues. With V trimmed by 3 bases and J by 2 bases, 11 bases remained unmatched. The CDR3 loop reads CATSDPDRGGCCNQPQHF. CDR3 nucleotide sequence: TGTGCCACCAGTGATCCCGACAGGGGAGGTTGTTGCAATCAGCCCCAGCATTTT.

The J gene is TRBJ1-2, the V gene TRBV30; D is undetermined. Germline CDR1 GTSNPN, CDR2 SVGIG (reference sequence). V lost 0 bases to trimming and J lost 8 bases, with 7 bases between them. This CDR3 is 11 amino acids long. The CDR3 protein is CAWSVNPGYTF. CDR3 DNA sequence: TGTGCCTGGAGTGTGAACCCGGGCTACACCTTC.

The genes are TRBV27 and TRBJ2-7; 11 bases are shared with TRBD1. Germline CDR1 reads MNHEY; CDR2 reads SMNVEV (reference sequence). Losses at the gene ends were 6 bases for V and 7 bases for J; bases not matched to a gene: 11. The CDR3 sequence is 15 residues long. The CDR3 DNA sequence: TGTGCCAGCAGCCCCTCGCCCGGGACAGGGGGAGAGCAGTACTTC. Translating it yields CASSPSPGTGGEQYF.

The chain links TRBV29-1 to TRBJ2-3; weak D call: TRBD1 (6 bases). The length of the CDR3 is 14 residues. Germline V CDR1 and CDR2: SQVTM, ANQGSEA. Trimming removed 7 bases from V and 6 bases from J, with 20 bases in between. CDR3 nucleotides: TGCAGCGGGAGAACAGGGTCGGATGCGGATACGCAGTATTTT. Translation gives CSGRTGSDADTQYF.

This CDR3 is CASSLAGGGEKLFF. The CDR3 DNA sequence: TGTGCCAGCAGCTTGGCAGGGGGGGGAGAAAAACTGTTTTTT. The chain has TRBV5-4 and TRBJ1-4; 7 nucleotides line up with TRBD1. This CDR3 has 14 residues. V shed 0 bases, J shed 8 bases, and the junction held 4 bases outside the gene matches. In germline, CDR1 is SGHNT, CDR2 YYREEE (reference sequence). The whole variable domain, filled in from reference TRBV5-4 and TRBJ1-4, reads ETGVTQSPTHLIKTRGQQVTLRCSSQSGHNTVSWYQQALGQGPQFIFQYYREEENGRGNFPPRFSGLQFPNYSSELNVNALELDDSALYLCASSLAGGGEKLFFGSGTQLSVL.

V usage is TRBV6-5 and J usage is TRBJ2-7; D is perhaps TRBD2 (6 bases). V was cut by 6 bases and J by 7 bases, with 16 bases left in between. Germline lookup yields CDR1 MNHEY and CDR2 SVGAGI. The CDR3 loop spans 13 amino acids. The CDR3 region is CASSDRLGVEQYF. The CDR3 DNA is TGTGCCAGCAGCGACCGACTAGGCGTTGAGCAGTACTTC.

This clonotype occurred once. The chain carries TRBV7-9 and TRBJ1-1, with 7 bases identical to TRBD1. V lost 5 bases, J lost 4 bases, and 7 bases stayed unmatched. The CDR3 contains 14 residues. From germline, CDR1 is SEHNR and CDR2 FQNEAQ (reference sequence). The CDR3 DNA reads TGTGCCAGCAGCGTCGGGACAGCGGGCACTGAAGCTTTCTTT. This encodes CASSVGTAGTEAFF.

V is TRBV28 and J is TRBJ1-6; D unresolved. Germline CDR1 reads MDHEN; CDR2 reads SYDVKM. CDR3 size: 19 residues. Trimming took 7 bases from V and 0 from J, leaving 22 bases between them. The CDR3: CASTLSPGSGSSYNSPLHF. As DNA, the CDR3 is TGTGCCAGCACCCTATCCCCGGGCTCTGGGAGCTCCTATAATTCACCCCTCCACTTT.